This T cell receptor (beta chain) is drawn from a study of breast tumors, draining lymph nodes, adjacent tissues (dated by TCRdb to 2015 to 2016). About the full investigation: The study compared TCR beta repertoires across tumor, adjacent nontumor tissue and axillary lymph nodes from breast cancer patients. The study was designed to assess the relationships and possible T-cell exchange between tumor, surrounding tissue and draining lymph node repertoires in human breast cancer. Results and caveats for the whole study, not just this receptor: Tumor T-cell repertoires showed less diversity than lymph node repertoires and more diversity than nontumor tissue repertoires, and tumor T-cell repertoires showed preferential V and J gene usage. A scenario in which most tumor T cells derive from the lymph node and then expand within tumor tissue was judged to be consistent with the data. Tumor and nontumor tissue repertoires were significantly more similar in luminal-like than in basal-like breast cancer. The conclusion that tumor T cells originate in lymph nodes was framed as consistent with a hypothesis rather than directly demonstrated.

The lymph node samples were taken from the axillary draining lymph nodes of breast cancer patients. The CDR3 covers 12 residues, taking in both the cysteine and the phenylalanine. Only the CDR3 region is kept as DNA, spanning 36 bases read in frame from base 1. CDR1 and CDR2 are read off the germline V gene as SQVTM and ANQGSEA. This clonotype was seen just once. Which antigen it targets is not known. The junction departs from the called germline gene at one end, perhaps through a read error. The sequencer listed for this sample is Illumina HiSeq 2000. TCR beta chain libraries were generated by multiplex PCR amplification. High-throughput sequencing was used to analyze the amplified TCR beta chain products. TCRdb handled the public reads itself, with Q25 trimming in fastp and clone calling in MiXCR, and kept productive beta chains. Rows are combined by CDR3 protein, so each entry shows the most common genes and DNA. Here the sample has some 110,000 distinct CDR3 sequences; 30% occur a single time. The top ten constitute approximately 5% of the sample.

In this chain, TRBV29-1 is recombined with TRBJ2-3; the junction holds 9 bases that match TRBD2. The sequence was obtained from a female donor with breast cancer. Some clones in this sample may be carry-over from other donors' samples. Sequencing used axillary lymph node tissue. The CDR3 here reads CSAPRVAGVRYF. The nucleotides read TGCAGCGCCCCCAGGGTAGCGGGAGTTCGGTACTTT.